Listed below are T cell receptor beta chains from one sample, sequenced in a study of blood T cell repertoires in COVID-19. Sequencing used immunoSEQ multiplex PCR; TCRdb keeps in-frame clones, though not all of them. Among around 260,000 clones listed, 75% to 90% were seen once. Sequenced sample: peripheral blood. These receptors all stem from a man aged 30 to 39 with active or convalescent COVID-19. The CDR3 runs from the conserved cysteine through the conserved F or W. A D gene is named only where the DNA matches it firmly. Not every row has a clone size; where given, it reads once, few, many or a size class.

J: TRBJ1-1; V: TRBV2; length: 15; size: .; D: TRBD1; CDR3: CASRQQGPMNTEAFF; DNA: TGTGCCAGCAGACAACAGGGGCCCATGAACACTGAAGCTTTCTTT
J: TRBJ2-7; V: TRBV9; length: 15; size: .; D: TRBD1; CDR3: CASSGRQGSSDEQYF; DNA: TGTGCCAGCAGCGGAAGACAGGGATCAAGTGACGAGCAGTACTTC
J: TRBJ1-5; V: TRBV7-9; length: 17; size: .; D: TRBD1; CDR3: CASSFLLGTGVNQPQHF; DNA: TGTGCCAGCAGCTTCCTACTAGGGACAGGGGTAAACCAGCCCCAGCATTTT
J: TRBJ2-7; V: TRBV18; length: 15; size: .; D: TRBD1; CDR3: CASSFGQGAGYEQYF; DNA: TGTGCCAGCTCATTCGGACAGGGGGCCGGTTACGAGCAGTACTTC
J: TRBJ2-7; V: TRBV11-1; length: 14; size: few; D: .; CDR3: CASSFGQSTYEQYF; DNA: TGTGCCAGCAGCTTCGGACAGTCAACCTACGAGCAGTACTTC
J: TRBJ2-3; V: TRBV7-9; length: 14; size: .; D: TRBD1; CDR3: CASSPRTGADTQYF; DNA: TGTGCCAGCAGCCCGCGGACAGGGGCAGATACGCAGTATTTT
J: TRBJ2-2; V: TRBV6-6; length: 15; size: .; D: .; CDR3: CASSYGSGVTGELFF; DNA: TGTGCCAGCAGTTATGGATCCGGGGTCACCGGGGAGCTGTTTTTT
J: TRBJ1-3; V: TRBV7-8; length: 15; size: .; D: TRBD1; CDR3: CASSPLRTGMNTIYF; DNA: TGTGCCAGCAGCCCTCTCAGGACAGGGATGAACACCATATATTTT
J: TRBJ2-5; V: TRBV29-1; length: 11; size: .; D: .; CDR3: CSPFEGETQYF; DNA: TGCAGCCCTTTCGAGGGAGAGACCCAGTACTTC
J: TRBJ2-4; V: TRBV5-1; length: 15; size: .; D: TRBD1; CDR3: CASSLWTGGLNIQYF; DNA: TGCGCCAGCAGCTTGTGGACAGGGGGCCTAAACATTCAGTACTTC
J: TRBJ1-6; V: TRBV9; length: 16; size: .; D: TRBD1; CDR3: CASSTSHRGYNSPLHF; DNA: TGTGCCAGCTCTACGAGCCACAGGGGATATAATTCACCCCTCCACTTT
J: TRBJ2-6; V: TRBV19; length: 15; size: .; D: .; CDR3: CASSPGIRSANVLTF; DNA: TGTGCCAGTAGTCCAGGCATCCGATCCGCCAACGTCCTGACTTTC
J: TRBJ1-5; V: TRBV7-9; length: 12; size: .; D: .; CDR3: CASSLGMQPQHF; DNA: TGTGCCAGCAGCTTAGGTATGCAGCCCCAGCATTTT
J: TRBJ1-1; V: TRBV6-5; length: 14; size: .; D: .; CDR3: CASIKSRTAGEAFF; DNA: TGTGCCAGCATCAAAAGTAGGACAGCCGGGGAAGCTTTCTTT
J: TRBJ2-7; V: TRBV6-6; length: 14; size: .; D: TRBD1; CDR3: CASRTGGNTYEQYF; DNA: TGTGCCAGCAGGACAGGGGGAAACACCTACGAGCAGTACTTC
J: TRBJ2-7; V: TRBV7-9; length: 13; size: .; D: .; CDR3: CASSPDRTYEQYF; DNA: TGTGCCAGCAGCCCGGACAGAACCTACGAGCAGTACTTC
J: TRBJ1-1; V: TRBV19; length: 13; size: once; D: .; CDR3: CASRPRGSTEAFF; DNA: TGTGCCAGTAGGCCCAGGGGATCCACTGAAGCTTTCTTT
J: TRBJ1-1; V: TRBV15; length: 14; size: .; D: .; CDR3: CATSVRDTKKKAFF; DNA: TGTGCCACCAGCGTCCGGGACACGAAAAAGAAAGCTTTCTTT
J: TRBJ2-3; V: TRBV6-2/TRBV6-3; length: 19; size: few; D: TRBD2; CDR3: CASSRTSGGLLRHTDTQYF; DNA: TGTGCCAGCAGTCGGACTAGCGGGGGGCTCCTTCGCCATACAGATACGCAGTATTTT
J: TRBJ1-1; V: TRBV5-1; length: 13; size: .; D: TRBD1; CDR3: CASSGQGSAEAFF; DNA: TGCGCCAGCAGCGGACAGGGCAGTGCTGAAGCTTTCTTT
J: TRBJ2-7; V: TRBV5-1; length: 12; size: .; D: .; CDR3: CASSFGSYEQYF; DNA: TGCGCCAGCAGCTTTGGGAGCTACGAGCAGTACTTC
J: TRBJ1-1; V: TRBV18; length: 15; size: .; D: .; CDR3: CASSPLDRMNTEAFF; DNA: TGTGCCAGCTCACCCTTGGACAGAATGAACACTGAAGCTTTCTTT
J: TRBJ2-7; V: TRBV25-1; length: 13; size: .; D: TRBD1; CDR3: CASSGDSSYEQYF; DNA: TGTGCCAGCAGTGGGGACAGCTCCTACGAGCAGTACTTC
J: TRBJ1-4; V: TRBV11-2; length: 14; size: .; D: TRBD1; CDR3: CASSKGQGYEKLFF; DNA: TGTGCCAGCAGCAAAGGACAGGGGTATGAAAAACTGTTTTTT
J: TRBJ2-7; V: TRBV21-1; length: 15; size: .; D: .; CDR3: CASSNPGQGHNEQYF; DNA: TGTGCCAGCAGCAATCCAGGACAGGGGCACAACGAGCAGTACTTC
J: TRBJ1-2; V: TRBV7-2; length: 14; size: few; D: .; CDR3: CASSLTGLGYGYTF; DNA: TGTGCCAGCAGCTTAACAGGGCTCGGCTATGGCTACACCTTC
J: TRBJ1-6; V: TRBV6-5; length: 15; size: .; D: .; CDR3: CASSYSTGGYSPLHF; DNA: TGTGCCAGCAGTTACTCGACAGGTGGTTATTCACCCCTCCACTTT
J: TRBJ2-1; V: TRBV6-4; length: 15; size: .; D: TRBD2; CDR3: CASSDEAGGGNEQFF; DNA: TGTGCCAGCAGTGACGAAGCGGGGGGGGGCAATGAGCAGTTCTTC
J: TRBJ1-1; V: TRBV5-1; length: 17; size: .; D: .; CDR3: CASSNLWGRTVNTEAFF; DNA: TGCGCCAGCAGCAATCTGTGGGGCAGGACGGTGAACACTGAAGCTTTCTTT
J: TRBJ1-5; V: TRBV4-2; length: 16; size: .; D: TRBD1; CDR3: CASSPGGQSRSQPQHF; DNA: TGTGCCAGCAGCCCCGGGGGACAGTCTCGTAGTCAGCCCCAGCATTTT
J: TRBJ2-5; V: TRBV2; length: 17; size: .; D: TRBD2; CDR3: CASRETSGGPARETQYF; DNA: TGTGCCAGCAGGGAGACTAGCGGGGGTCCAGCAAGGGAGACCCAGTACTTC
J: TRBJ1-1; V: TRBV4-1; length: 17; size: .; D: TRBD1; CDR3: CASSQAPGGVTNTEAFF; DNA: TGCGCCAGCAGCCAGGCTCCAGGGGGAGTGACGAACACTGAAGCTTTCTTT
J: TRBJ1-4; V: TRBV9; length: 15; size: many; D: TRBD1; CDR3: CASSATGTEWEKLFF; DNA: TGTGCCAGCAGCGCCACCGGGACAGAGTGGGAAAAACTGTTTTTT
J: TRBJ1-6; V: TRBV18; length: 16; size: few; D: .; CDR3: CASSPTASSYNSPLHF; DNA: TGTGCCAGCTCACCAACCGCGAGCTCCTATAATTCACCCCTCCACTTT
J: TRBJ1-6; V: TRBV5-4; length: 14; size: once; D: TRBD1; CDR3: CASRSDRGNSPLHF; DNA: TGTGCCAGCAGATCCGACAGGGGGAATTCACCCCTCCACTTT
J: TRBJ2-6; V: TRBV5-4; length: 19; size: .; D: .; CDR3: CASSDLGRGRDGSANVLTF; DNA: TGTGCCAGCAGCGATCTCGGGCGGGGCAGGGATGGCTCGGCCAACGTCCTGACTTTC
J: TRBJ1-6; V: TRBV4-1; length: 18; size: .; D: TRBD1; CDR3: CASSQWGTGEFMNSPLHF; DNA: TGCGCCAGCAGCCAGTGGGGGACAGGGGAATTTATGAATTCACCCCTCCACTTT
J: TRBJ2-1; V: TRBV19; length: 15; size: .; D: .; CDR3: CASSYGRETYNEQFF; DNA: TGTGCCAGTAGTTATGGGCGGGAAACCTACAATGAGCAGTTCTTC
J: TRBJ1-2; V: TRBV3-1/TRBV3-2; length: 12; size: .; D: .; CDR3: CASSQVDNGYTF; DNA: TGTGCCAGCAGCCAAGTGGACAATGGCTACACCTTC
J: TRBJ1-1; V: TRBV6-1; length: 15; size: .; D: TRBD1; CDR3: CASSELPGQATEAFF; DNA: TGTGCCAGCAGTGAACTCCCAGGACAGGCCACTGAAGCTTTCTTT
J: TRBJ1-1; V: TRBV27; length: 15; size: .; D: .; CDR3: CASSLWVGENTEAFF; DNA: TGTGCCAGCAGTTTATGGGTCGGAGAGAACACTGAAGCTTTCTTT
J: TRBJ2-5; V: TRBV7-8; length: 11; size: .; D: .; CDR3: CASSPRRTQYF; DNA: TGTGCCAGCAGCCCCCGCAGGACCCAGTACTTC
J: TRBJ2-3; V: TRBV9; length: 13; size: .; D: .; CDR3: CASSVLLRDTQYF; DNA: TGTGCCAGCAGCGTACTCCTCAGGGATACGCAGTATTTT
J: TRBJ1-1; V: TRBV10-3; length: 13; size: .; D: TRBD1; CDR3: CAISGTGNTEAFF; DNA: TGTGCCATCAGTGGGACAGGGAACACTGAAGCTTTCTTT
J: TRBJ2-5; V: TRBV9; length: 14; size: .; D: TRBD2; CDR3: CASSAVAGRETQYF; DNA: TGTGCCAGCAGCGCGGTAGCGGGGAGAGAGACCCAGTACTTC
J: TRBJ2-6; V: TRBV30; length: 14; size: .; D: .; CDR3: CAWSTGSGANVLTF; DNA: TGTGCCTGGAGTACAGGGTCTGGGGCCAACGTCCTGACTTTC
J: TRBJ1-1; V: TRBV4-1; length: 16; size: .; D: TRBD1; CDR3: CASSKGTGITNTEAFF; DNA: TGCGCCAGCAGCAAAGGGACAGGGATTACGAACACTGAAGCTTTCTTT
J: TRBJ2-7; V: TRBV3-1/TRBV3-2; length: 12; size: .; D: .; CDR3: CASSPNAEKQYF; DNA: TGTGCCAGCAGCCCCAATGCTGAGAAGCAGTACTTC
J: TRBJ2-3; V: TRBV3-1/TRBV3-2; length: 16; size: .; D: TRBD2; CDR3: CASRGTGTSKQGTQYF; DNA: TGTGCCAGCAGAGGAACCGGGACTAGTAAGCAAGGTACGCAGTATTTT
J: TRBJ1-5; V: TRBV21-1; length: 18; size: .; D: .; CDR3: CASTCRDRDSYSNQPQHF; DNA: TGTGCCAGCACATGCCGGGACAGGGACTCTTATAGCAATCAGCCCCAGCATTTT
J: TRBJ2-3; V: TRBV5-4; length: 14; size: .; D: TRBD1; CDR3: CASSPFQGADTQYF; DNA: TGTGCCAGCAGCCCCTTCCAGGGGGCAGATACGCAGTATTTT
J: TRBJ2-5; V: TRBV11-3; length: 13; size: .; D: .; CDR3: CASRSWGRETQYF; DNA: TGTGCCAGCAGATCCTGGGGGAGGGAGACCCAGTACTTC
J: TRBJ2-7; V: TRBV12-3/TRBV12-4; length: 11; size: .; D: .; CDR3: CASSAAYEQYF; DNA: TGTGCCAGCAGTGCAGCGTACGAGCAGTACTTC
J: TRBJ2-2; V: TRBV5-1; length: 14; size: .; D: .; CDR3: CASSLSAQVGELFF; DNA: TGCGCCAGCAGCTTGTCCGCCCAGGTCGGGGAGCTGTTTTTT
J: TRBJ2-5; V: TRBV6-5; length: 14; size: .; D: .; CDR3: CASSYGGEEETQYF; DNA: TGTGCCAGCAGTTACGGCGGGGAGGAAGAGACCCAGTACTTC